This entry is about one T cell receptor beta chain. Looked up from germline, CDR1 is LNHDA and CDR2 is SQIVND (reference sequence). The CDR3 is made up of 13 amino acids. V shed 4 bases and J 9 bases; nucleotides not matched to a gene: 7. This specimen comes from a study of blood T cell repertoires in COVID-19. About the study: PBMCs, B-cell-depleted T cells, or T cells provided the cDNA or gDNA that made up the material.

The repertoire was sequenced with immunoSEQ multiplex PCR; TCRdb's copy has only in-frame clones and lacks some. The data hold about 140,000 clones, with approximately 80% observed a single time. The chain links TRBV19 to TRBJ1-1; 8 bases match TRBD1. The sequence was obtained from a human donor in a cohort sampled during active COVID-19. The specimen sequenced was peripheral blood. In DNA form, the CDR3 reads TGTGCCAGTAGTACCCCTAGGACAGGGAAAGCTTTCTTT. This translates into CASSTPRTGKAFF. The variable domain in full, with the rest retrieved from reference TRBV19 and TRBJ1-1, is DGGITQSPKYLFRKEGQNVTLSCEQNLNHDAMYWYRQDPGQGLRLIYYSQIVNDFQKGDIAEGYSVSREKKESFPLTVTSAQKNPTAFYLCASSTPRTGKAFFGQGTRLTVV.